This is a list of T cell receptor beta chains from one sample in a study of shared clonotypes between healthy human individuals. Produced via immunoSEQ multiplex PCR; TCRdb's table is partial and in-frame only. The top ten clones hold approximately 0.2% of a sample with fewer than 850,000 clones, 90% to 97% of them seen once. Sequencing was done on a sample of naive CD8+ T cells sorted from blood. The receptors were sampled from a man aged 25-40 years in good health. Each CDR3 is given with its conserved first and last residue. A D gene is named only where the DNA matches it firmly. Clone size, where shown, is once, few, many, or a class for clones that have expanded.

>.|TRBJ2-3|TRBV7-6|.
TGTGCCAGCAGCTTGACACTGGCGGGAAACACAGATACGCAGTATTTT
CASSLTLAGNTDTQYF
>.|TRBJ2-3|TRBV30|.
TGTGCCTGGAGTATTGGCGGGACTAGCACAGATACGCAGTATTTT
CAWSIGGTSTDTQYF
>.|TRBJ1-5|TRBV7-6|.
TGTGCCAGCCTCAGGGCGTTACCCTATAGCAATCAGCCCCAGCATTTT
CASLRALPYSNQPQHF
>.|TRBJ2-1|TRBV27|once
TGTGCCAGCAGTTTACTGAGGGAGTCCCCTCGGAATGAGCAGTTCTTC
CASSLLRESPRNEQFF
>.|TRBJ2-1|TRBV12-5|.
TGTGCTAGTGGTTTGGCCCCGATACGGGCTAGCCGCTACAATGAGCAGTTCTTC
CASGLAPIRASRYNEQFF
>.|TRBJ2-7|TRBV27|once
TGTGCCAGCTCTCAAGCCCGCTCTCTTTTTGGCGAGCAGTACTTC
CASSQARSLFGEQYF
>TRBD2|TRBJ2-7|TRBV10-1|once
TGCGCCAGCAGTGGGACTAGCGGGAAAACCTATGGCCTAAAGACGTACGAGCAGTACTTC
CASSGTSGKTYGLKTYEQYF
>.|TRBJ2-7|TRBV10-1|.
TGCGCCAGCGGCCCAGGGCAAACCTACGAGCAGTACTTC
CASGPGQTYEQYF
>.|TRBJ2-1|TRBV25-1|.
TGTGCCAGCAGTGGCTTCGTAGGTTTCAATGAGCAGTTCTTC
CASSGFVGFNEQFF
>TRBD1|TRBJ1-1|TRBV28|.
TGTGCCAGCAGCGGACAGGGGGCCACTGAAGCTTTCTTT
CASSGQGATEAFF
>TRBD2|TRBJ2-2|TRBV5-4|.
TGTGCCAGCAGCTTTAGCGGGCTTGGGTTAGGGGAGCTGTTTTTT
CASSFSGLGLGELFF
>TRBD1|TRBJ2-7|TRBV29-1|.
TGCAGCGTTGACGGTACAGGGGTCGAGCAGTACTTC
CSVDGTGVEQYF
>TRBD1|TRBJ1-5|TRBV28|.
TGTGCCAGCAGTTTAAAGCGCGGGACAGGGGGTGAGGTCAATCAGCCCCAGCATTTT
CASSLKRGTGGEVNQPQHF
>.|TRBJ1-4|TRBV10-3|.
TGTGCCATCAGTGACGGGACAAAGGAAAATGAAAAACTGTTTTTT
CAISDGTKENEKLFF
>.|TRBJ2-1|TRBV28|.
TGTGCCAGCAAAAGGGGCAATGAGCAGTTCTTC
CASKRGNEQFF
>.|TRBJ2-1|TRBV29-1|once
TGCAGCGTTGCGCAGGGTATTTATGAGCAGTTCTTC
CSVAQGIYEQFF
>.|TRBJ1-4|TRBV12-2|.
TGTGCAAGTCGCTTAATTTGGGGCGTTGAGGAAAAACTGTTTTTT
CASRLIWGVEEKLFF